The 9 T cell receptor beta chains listed next were all sequenced from one sample in a study of identifying expanded T cells in peripheral blood. Only in-frame clones appear in the TCRdb table, and some are missing; sequencing was by immunoSEQ multiplex PCR. The sample holds about 100,000 clones; 88% are singletons and the top ten take just over 5.5%. Sequences were obtained from blood. The origin of the receptors is a person between 18 and 75 years old in good health.

A few counts support this clone. This chain joins TRBV7-9 and TRBJ2-7; the D gene is possibly TRBD2 (5 bases). CDR3 length: 15 residues. CDR1 and CDR2 (germline): SEHNR, FQNEAQ (reference sequence). The V and J ends lost 3 bases and 5 bases respectively, with 17 bases between them. The CDR3 spells CASSFSGRGLDEQYF. The CDR3 nucleotides read TGTGCCAGCAGCTTTTCTGGGAGAGGTCTGGACGAGCAGTACTTC.

Remarks on this clone: At one boundary the junction diverges from the germline segment, which might be a read error. The chain recombines TRBV7-2 with TRBJ2-5; D call uncertain. The CDR3 runs to 15 residues. Germline-derived CDR1 and CDR2 are SGHTA and FQGNSA. The CDR3 nucleotides are TGCGCCAGCAGCCAAGATGCGGCGTACCAAGAGACCCAGTACTTC. It is translated as CASSQDAAYQETQYF.

This clone was seen a few times. This chain uses TRBV4-1 with TRBJ1-5; D is ambiguous. V was shortened by 4 bases and J by 1 base, with 11 bases between the two germline ends. Per the germline V gene, CDR1 is MGHRA and CDR2 is YSYEKL. The CDR3 covers 15 residues. CDR3 residues: CASSRAPDSNQPQHF. In DNA form, the CDR3 reads TGCGCCAGCAGCCGCGCCCCGGACAGCAATCAGCCCCAGCATTTT.

The CDR3 coding sequence is TGTGCCAGCAGCCCGCGACTGGGGTCCGGGGAGACCCAGTACTTC. This codes for CASSPRLGSGETQYF. This sequence joins TRBV7-9 and TRBJ2-5; D is unresolved. The CDR3 is made up of 15 amino acids. Trimming cost V 5 bases and J 5 bases, with 18 bases left between them. Germline assignment: CDR1 SEHNR and CDR2 FQNEAQ (reference sequence).

The rearrangement joins TRBV5-1 to TRBJ1-2; D might be TRBD1 (6 bases). The V gene lost 2 bases and the J gene lost 3 bases, with 14 bases spanning the gap. This CDR3 is 15 amino acids long. Germline CDR1 and CDR2: SGHRS and YFSETQ. The CDR3 protein is CASSLPYGGDYGYTF. CDR3 coding DNA: TGCGCCAGCAGCTTACCTTACGGGGGCGACTATGGCTACACCTTC.

The rearrangement links TRBV6-5 to TRBJ2-1, with 12 bases identical to TRBD2. The CDR3 is 15 amino acids. CDR1 is MNHEY and CDR2 is SVGAGI in the germline V gene. The ends lost 6 bases at V and 10 bases at J; junction bases unmatched: 10. In DNA form, the CDR3 reads TGTGCCAGCAGCCGCCCTAGCGGGAGGGCGGGGGAGCAGTTCTTC. It yields the protein CASSRPSGRAGEQFF.

V is TRBV5-1 and J is TRBJ2-6, with 7 bases matching TRBD2. The CDR3 has 14 residues. Trimming removed 10 bases from V and 2 bases from J; junction bases left unmatched: 6. Germline values: CDR1 SGHRS, CDR2 YFSETQ. CDR3 residues: CACARGAGANVLTF. CDR3 DNA: TGCGCCTGCGCTCGGGGGGCTGGGGCCAACGTCCTGACTTTC. The full variable domain, in which reference TRBV5-1 and TRBJ2-6 provide the parts outside the CDR3, is KAGVTQTPRYLIKTRGQQVTLSCSPISGHRSVSWYQQTPGQGLQFLFEYFSETQRNKGNFPGRFSGRQFSNSRSEMNVSTLELGDSALYLCACARGAGANVLTFGAGSRLTVL.

This clone was seen a single time. The chain has TRBV7-2 and TRBJ1-6, with D tentatively TRBD1 (5 bases). Trimming took off 1 base at V and 9 bases at J, with 13 bases between the two ends. This CDR3 region has 15 residues. The V gene's germline CDR1 is SGHTA and CDR2 FQGNSA. This CDR3 reads CASSLDRGWASPLHF. CDR3 bases: TGTGCCAGCAGCTTAGATAGGGGATGGGCTTCACCCCTCCACTTT.

For the CDR3, the DNA is TGCGCCAGCAGCTTAATAGGGGACACTGAAGCTTTCTTT. This translates into CASSLIGDTEAFF. The chain is built from TRBV5-1 and TRBJ1-1, with a possible D match to TRBD1 (5 bases). The CDR3 extends over 13 amino acids. Germline loops: CDR1 SGHRS, CDR2 YFSETQ. The V and J ends lost 2 bases and 3 bases respectively, with 8 bases between them.